The subject of this entry is one T cell receptor (beta chain). This record belongs to a study of blood T cell repertoires in COVID-19. Produced via immunoSEQ multiplex PCR; TCRdb's table is partial and in-frame only. The sample yields over 250,000 clones, 89% seen once. The J segment lost 3 bases and the V segment lost 0 bases, leaving 2 bases of the junction unmatched. There are 15 residues in the CDR3. The germline CDR1 and CDR2 sequences are SGHRS and YFSETQ. This chain connects TRBV5-1 to TRBJ2-2, with 7 bases that match TRBD1. This TCR derives from a woman between 55 and 75 years old with acute or convalescent COVID-19. Sequenced sample: peripheral blood. The CDR3 DNA is TGCGCCAGCAGCTTGGTACAGGGGCACACCGGGGAGCTGTTTTTT. Residues: CASSLVQGHTGELFF. Full variable domain (outside the CDR3, taken from reference TRBV5-1 and TRBJ2-2): KAGVTQTPRYLIKTRGQQVTLSCSPISGHRSVSWYQQTPGQGLQFLFEYFSETQRNKGNFPGRFSGRQFSNSRSEMNVSTLELGDSALYLCASSLVQGHTGELFFGEGSRLTVL.